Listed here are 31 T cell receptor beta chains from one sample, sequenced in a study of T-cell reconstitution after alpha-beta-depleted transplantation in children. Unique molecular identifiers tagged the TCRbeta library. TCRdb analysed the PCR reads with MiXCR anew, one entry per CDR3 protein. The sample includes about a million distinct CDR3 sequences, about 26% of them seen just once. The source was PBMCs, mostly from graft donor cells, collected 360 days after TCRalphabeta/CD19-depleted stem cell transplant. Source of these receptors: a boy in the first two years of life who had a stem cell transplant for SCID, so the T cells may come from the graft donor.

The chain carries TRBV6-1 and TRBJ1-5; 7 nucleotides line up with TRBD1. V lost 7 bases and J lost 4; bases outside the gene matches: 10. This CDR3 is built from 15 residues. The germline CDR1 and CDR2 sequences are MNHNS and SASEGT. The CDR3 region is CASNPTGAINQPQHF. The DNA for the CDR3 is TGTGCCAGCAACCCCACAGGGGCGATAAATCAGCCCCAGCATTTT.

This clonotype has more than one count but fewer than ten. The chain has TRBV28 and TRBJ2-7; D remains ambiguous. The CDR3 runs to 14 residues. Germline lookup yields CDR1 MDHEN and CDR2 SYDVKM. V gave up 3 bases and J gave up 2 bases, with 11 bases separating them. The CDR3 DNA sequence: TGTGCCAGCAGTTTCCCAGACTCTCCCTACGAGCAGTACTTC. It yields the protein CASSFPDSPYEQYF.

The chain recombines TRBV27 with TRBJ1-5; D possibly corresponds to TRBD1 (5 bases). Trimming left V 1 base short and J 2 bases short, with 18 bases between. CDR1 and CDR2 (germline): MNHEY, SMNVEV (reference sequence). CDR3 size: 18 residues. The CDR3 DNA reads TGTGCCAGCAGTTTATTGGGGGGGAAGGACAATGGCAATCAGCCCCAGCATTTT. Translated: CASSLLGGKDNGNQPQHF.

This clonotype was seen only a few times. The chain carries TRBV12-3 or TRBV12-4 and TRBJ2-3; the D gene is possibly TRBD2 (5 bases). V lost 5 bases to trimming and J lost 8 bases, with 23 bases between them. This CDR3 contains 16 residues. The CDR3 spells CASSRYLAGEGGTQYF. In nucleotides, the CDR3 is TGTGCCAGCAGTCGGTATCTAGCTGGTGAGGGTGGTACGCAGTATTTT.

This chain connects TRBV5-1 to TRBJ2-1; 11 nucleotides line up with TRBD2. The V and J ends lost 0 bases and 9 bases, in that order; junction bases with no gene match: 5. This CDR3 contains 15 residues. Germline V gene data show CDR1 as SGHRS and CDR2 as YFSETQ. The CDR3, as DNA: TGCGCCAGCAGCTTGGTTACTAGCGGGGGAGGTGAGCAGTTCTTC. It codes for CASSLVTSGGGEQFF.

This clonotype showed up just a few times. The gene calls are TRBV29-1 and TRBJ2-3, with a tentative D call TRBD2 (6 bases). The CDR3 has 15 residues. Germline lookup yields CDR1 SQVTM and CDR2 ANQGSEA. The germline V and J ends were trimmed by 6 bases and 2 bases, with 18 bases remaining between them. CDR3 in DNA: TGCAGCGTAGGAGATGCTAGCGCGTACACAGATACGCAGTATTTT. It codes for CSVGDASAYTDTQYF.

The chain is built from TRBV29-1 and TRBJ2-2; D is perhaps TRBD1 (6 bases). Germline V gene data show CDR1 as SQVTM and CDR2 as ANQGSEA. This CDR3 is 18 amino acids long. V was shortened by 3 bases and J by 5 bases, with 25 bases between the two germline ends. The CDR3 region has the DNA TGCAGCGTTGAGTTGGCACATTCAAAAGGGGGTATAACCGGGGAGCTGTTTTTT. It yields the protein CSVELAHSKGGITGELFF.

CDR3 coding DNA: TGTGCCAGCAGTTGGTTGTGGGGGCCTCGGCAGTACTTC. Translating it yields CASSWLWGPRQYF. The chain recombines TRBV25-1 with TRBJ2-7; tentatively, D is TRBD1 (6 bases). The CDR3 spans 13 residues. Germline CDR1 MGHDK, CDR2 SYGVNS. Trimming removed 5 bases at V and 9 bases at J, with 17 bases between.

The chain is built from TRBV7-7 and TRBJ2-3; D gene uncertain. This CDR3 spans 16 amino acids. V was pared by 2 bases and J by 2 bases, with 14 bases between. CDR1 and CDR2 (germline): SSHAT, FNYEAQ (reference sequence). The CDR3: CASSLRGILLTDTQYF. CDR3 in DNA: TGTGCCAGCAGCTTAAGAGGTATACTACTCACAGATACGCAGTATTTT.

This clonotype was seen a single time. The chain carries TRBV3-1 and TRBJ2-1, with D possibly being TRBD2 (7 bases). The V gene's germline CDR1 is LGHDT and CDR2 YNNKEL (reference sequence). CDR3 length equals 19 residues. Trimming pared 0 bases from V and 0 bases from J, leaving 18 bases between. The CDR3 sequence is CASSQEGAGAESSYNEQFF. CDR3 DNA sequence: TGTGCCAGCAGCCAAGAGGGGGCGGGGGCCGAGAGCTCCTACAATGAGCAGTTCTTC.

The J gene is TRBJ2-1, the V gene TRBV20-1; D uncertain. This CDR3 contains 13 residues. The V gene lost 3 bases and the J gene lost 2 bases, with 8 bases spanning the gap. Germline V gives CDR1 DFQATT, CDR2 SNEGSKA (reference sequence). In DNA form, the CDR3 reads TGCAGTGCTAGCCGTAGAACCTACAATGAGCAGTTCTTC. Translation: CSASRRTYNEQFF.

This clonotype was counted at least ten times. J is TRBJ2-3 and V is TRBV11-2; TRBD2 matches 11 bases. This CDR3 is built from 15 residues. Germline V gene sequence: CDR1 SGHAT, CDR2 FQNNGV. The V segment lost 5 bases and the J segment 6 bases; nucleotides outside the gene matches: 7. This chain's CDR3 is CASSDLAGGRDTQYF. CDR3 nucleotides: TGTGCCAGCAGCGATCTAGCGGGGGGCCGGGATACGCAGTATTTT.

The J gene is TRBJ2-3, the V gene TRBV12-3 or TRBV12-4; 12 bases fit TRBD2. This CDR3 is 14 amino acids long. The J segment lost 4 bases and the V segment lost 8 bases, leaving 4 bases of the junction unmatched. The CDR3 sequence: CASGTSGQADTQYF. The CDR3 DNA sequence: TGTGCCAGCGGGACTAGCGGGCAAGCAGATACGCAGTATTTT.

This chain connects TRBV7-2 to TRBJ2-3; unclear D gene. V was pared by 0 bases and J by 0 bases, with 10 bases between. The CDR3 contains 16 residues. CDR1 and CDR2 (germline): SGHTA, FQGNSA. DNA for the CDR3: TGTGCCAGCAGCTTAGCTCCGGGTACTAGCACAGATACGCAGTATTTT. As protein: CASSLAPGTSTDTQYF. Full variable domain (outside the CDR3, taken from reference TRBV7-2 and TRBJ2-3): GAGVSQSPSNKVTEKGKDVELRCDPISGHTALYWYRQSLGQGLEFLIYFQGNSAPDKSGLPSDRFSAERTGGSVSTLTIQRTQQEDSAVYLCASSLAPGTSTDTQYFGPGTRLTVL.

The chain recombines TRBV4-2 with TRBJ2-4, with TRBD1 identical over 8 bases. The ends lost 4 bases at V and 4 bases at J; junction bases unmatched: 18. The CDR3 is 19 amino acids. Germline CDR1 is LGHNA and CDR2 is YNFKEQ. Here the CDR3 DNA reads TGTGCCAGCAGCCTGAGTATGACCCGGGACAGGACCACTAAAAACATTCAGTACTTC. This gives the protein CASSLSMTRDRTTKNIQYF.

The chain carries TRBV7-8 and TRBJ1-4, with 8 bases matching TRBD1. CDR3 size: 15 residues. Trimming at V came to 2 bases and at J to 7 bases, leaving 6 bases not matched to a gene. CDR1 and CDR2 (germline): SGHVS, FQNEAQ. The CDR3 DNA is TGTGCCAGCAGCTTATCGGTCACAGGGGGTGAAAAACTGTTTTTT. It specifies CASSLSVTGGEKLFF.

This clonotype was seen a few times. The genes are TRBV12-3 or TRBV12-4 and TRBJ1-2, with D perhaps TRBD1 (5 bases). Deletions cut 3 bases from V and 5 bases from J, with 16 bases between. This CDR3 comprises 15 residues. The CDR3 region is CASSFGTSGPYGYTF. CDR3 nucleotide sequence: TGTGCCAGCAGTTTCGGCACTTCGGGGCCATATGGCTACACCTTC.

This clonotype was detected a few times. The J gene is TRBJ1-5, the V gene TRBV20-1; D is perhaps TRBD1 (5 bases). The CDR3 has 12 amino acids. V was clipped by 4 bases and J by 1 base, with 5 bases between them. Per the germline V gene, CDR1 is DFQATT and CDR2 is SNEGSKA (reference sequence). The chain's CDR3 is CSATGSNQPQHF. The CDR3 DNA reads TGCAGTGCTACAGGGAGCAATCAGCCCCAGCATTTT.

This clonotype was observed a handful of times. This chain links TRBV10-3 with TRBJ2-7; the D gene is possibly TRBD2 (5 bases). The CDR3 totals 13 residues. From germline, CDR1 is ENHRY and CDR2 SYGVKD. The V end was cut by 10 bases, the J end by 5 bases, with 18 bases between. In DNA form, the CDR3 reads TGTGCCACCACTCCCCACGGGGTCGACGAGCAGTACTTC. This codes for CATTPHGVDEQYF.

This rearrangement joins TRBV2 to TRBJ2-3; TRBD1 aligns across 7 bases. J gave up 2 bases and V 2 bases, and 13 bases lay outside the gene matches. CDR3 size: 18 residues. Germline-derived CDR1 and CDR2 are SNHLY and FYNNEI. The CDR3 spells CASSETYLGQADTDTQYF. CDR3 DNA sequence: TGTGCCAGCAGTGAAACCTATCTCGGACAGGCTGACACAGATACGCAGTATTTT.

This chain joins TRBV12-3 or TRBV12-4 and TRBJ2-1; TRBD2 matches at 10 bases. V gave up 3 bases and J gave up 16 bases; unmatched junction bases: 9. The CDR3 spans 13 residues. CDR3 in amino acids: CASSFVSGGPAFF. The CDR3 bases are TGTGCCAGCAGTTTTGTTAGCGGGGGGCCGGCATTCTTC.

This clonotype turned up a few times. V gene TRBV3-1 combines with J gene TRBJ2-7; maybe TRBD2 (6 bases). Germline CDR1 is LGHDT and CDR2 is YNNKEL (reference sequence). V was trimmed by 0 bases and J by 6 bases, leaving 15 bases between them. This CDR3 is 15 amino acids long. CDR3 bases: TGTGCCAGCAGCCAAGACGAGGCTAGCGTAGGCGAGCAGTACTTC. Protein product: CASSQDEASVGEQYF.

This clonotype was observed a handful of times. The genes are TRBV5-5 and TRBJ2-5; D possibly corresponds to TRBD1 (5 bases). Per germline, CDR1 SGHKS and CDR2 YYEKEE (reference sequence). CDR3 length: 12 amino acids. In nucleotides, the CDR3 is TGTGGGACCGGGCCCCAGGGCGGGACCCAGTACTTC. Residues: CGTGPQGGTQYF.

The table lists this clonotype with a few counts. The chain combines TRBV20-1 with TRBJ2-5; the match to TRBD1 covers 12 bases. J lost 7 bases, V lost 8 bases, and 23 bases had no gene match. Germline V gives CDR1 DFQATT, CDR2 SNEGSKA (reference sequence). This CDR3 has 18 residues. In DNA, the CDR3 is TGCAGTCCACATGGGGACAGGGGGCGTGGGGGCCGGTACGGGACCCAGTACTTC. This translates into CSPHGDRGRGGRYGTQYF.

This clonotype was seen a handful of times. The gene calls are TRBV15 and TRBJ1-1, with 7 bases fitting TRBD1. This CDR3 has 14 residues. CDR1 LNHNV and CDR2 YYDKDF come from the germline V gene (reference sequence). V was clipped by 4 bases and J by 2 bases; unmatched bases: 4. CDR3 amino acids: CATSKGQLNTEAFF. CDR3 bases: TGTGCCACCAGCAAGGGACAGCTCAACACTGAAGCTTTCTTT.

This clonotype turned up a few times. CDR3 nucleotide sequence: TGTGCCAGCAGTCCGCGACAGGGTAAAACTTATGGAAACACCATATATTTT. Protein product: CASSPRQGKTYGNTIYF. This sequence joins TRBV27 and TRBJ1-3; 7 nucleotides agree with TRBD1. V lost 5 bases and J lost 3; bases outside the gene matches: 13. This CDR3 contains 17 residues. CDR1 is MNHEY, CDR2 SMNVEV, per germline (reference sequence).

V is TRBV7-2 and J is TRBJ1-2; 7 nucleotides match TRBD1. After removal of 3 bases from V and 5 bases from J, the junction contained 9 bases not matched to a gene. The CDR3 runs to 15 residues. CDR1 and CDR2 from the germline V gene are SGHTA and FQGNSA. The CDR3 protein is CASSLTATGAYGYTF. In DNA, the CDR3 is TGTGCCAGCAGCTTGACGGCCACAGGGGCTTATGGCTACACCTTC.

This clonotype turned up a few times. The CDR3 region is CASSMGLAGAGETQYF. The CDR3 nucleotides are TGTGCCAGCAGCATGGGCCTAGCGGGGGCAGGAGAGACCCAGTACTTC. The chain carries TRBV28 and TRBJ2-5; 10 nucleotides match TRBD2. CDR1 is MDHEN, CDR2 SYDVKM, per germline. The CDR3 is made up of 16 amino acids. The junction had 11 bases not matched to a gene; V was cut back by 6 bases and J by 4 bases. The full variable domain, with the rest looked up from reference TRBV28 and TRBJ2-5, is DVKVTQSSRYLVKRTGEKVFLECVQDMDHENMFWYRQDPGLGLRLIYFSYDVKMKEKGDIPEGYSVSREKKERFSLILESASTNQTSMYLCASSMGLAGAGETQYFGPGTRLLVL.

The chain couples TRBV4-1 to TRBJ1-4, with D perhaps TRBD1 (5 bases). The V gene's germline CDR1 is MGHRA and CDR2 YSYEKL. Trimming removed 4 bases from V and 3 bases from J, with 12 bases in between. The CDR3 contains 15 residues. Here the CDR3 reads CASSPVRAPNEKLFF. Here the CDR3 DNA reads TGCGCCAGCAGCCCCGTCAGGGCACCTAATGAAAAACTGTTTTTT.

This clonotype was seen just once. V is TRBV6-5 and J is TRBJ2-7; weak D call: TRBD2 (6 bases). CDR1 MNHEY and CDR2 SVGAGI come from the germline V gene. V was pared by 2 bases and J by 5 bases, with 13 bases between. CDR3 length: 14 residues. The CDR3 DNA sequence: TGTGCCAGCAGTTACCGGCTAGCGCGGGACGAGCAGTACTTC. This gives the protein CASSYRLARDEQYF.

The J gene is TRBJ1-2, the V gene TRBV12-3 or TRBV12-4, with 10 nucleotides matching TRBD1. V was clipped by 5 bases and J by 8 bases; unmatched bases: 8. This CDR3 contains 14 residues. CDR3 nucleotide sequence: TGTGCCAGCAGTCCCCGACAGGGGGCGCAAGGCTACACCTTC. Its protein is CASSPRQGAQGYTF.